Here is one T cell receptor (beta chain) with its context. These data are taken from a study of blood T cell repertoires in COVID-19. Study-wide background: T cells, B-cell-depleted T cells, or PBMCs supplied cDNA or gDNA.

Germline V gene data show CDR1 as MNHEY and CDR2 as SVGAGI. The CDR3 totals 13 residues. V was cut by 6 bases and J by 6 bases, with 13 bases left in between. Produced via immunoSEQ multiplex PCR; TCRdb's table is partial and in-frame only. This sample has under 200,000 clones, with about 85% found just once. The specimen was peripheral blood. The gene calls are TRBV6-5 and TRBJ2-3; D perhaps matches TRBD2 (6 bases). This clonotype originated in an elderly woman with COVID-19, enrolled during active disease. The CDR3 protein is CASSGGSGDTQYF. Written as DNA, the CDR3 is TGTGCCAGCAGCGGAGGGTCTGGGGATACGCAGTATTTT.